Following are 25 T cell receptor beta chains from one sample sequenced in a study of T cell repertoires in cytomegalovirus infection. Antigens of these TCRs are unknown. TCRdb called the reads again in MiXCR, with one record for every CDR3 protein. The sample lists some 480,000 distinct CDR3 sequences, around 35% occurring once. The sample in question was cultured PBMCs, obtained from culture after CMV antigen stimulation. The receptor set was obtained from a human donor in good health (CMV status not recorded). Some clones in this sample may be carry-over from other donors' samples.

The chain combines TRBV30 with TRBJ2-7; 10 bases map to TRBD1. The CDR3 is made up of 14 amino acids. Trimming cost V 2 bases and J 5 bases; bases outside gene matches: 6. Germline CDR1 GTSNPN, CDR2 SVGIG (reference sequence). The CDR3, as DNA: TGTGCCTGGAGTATGGGGACAGGGGCTAACGAGCAGTACTTC. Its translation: CAWSMGTGANEQYF.

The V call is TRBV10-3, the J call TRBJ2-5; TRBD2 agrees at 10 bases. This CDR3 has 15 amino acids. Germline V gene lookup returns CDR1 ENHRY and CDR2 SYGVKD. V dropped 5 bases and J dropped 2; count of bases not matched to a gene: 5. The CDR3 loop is CAISLAGAGQETQYF. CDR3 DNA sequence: TGTGCCATCAGTCTAGCGGGAGCTGGTCAAGAGACCCAGTACTTC.

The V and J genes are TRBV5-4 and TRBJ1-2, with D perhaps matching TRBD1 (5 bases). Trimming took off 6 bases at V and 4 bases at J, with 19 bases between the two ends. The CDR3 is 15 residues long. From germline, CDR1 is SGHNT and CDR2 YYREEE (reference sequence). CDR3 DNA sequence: TGTGCCAGCACCAACCGGGGCGGGGGATTCTATGGCTACACCTTC. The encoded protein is CASTNRGGGFYGYTF.

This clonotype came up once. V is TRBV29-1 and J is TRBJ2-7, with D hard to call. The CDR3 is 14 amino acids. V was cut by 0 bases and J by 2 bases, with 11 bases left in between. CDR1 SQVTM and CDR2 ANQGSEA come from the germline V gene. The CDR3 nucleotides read TGCAGCGTTGAAGACTATAACGCACCCTACGAGCAGTACTTC. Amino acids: CSVEDYNAPYEQYF.

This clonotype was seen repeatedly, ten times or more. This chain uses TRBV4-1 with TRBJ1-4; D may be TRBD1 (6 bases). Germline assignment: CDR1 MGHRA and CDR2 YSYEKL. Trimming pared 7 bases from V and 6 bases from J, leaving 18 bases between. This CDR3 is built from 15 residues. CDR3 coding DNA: TGCGCCAGCACTCCTCACACAGGGAGGGATGAAAAACTGTTTTTT. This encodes CASTPHTGRDEKLFF.

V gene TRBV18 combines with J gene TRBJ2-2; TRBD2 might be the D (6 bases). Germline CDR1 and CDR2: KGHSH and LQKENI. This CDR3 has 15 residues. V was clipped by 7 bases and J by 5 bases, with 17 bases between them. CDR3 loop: CASYLGLRATGELFF. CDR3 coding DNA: TGTGCCAGCTACCTGGGACTCCGAGCAACCGGGGAGCTGTTTTTT.

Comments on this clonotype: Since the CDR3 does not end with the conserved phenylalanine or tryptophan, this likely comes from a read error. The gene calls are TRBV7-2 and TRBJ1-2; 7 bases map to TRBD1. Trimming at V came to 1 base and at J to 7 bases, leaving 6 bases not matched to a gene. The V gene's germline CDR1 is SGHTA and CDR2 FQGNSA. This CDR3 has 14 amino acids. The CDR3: CASSLVGTAPGYTS. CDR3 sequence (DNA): TGTGCCAGCAGCTTAGTAGGGACAGCTCCTGGCTACACCTCC.

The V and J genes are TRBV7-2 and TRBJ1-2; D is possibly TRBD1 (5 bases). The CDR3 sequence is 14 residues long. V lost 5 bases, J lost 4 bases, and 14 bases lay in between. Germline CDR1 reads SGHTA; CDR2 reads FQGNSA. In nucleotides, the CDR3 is TGTGCCAGCAGCCATACCGGACAAATCTATGGCTACACCTTC. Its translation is CASSHTGQIYGYTF.

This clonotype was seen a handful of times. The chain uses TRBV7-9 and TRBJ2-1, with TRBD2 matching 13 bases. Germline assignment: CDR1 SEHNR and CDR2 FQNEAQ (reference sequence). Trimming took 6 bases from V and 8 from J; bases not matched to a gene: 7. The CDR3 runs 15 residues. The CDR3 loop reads CASSSTSGRADEQFF. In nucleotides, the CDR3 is TGTGCCAGCAGTTCAACTAGCGGGAGGGCCGATGAGCAGTTCTTC.

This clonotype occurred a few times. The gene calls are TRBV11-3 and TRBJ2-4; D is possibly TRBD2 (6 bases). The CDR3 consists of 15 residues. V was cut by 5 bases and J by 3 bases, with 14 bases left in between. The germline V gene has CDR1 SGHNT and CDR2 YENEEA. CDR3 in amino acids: CASSRPGVDKNIQYF. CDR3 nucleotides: TGTGCCAGCAGCCGCCCGGGGGTCGACAAAAACATTCAGTACTTC. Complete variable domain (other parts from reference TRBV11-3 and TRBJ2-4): EAGVVQSPRYKIIEKKQPVAFWCNPISGHNTLYWYLQNLGQGPELLIRYENEEAVDDSQLPKDRFSAERLKGVDSTLKIQPAELGDSAVYLCASSRPGVDKNIQYFGAGTRLSVL.

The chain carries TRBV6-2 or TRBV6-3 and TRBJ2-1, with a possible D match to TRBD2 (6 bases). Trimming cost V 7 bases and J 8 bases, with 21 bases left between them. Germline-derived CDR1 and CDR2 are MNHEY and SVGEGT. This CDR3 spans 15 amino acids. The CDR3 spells CASTGRGSARYEQFF. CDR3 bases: TGTGCCAGCACCGGACGGGGGAGCGCCCGGTATGAGCAGTTCTTC.

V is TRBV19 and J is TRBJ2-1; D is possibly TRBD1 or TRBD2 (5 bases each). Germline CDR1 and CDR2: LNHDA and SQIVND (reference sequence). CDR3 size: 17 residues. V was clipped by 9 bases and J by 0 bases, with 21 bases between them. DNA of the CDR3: TGTGCCAGCGCAGGGAGACTCCCGTCTCCCTCCTACAATGAGCAGTTCTTC. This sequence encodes CASAGRLPSPSYNEQFF.

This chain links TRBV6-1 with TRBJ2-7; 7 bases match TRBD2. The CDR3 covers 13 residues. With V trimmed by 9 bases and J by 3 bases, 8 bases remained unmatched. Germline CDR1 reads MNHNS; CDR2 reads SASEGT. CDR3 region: CASGRAGRYEQYV. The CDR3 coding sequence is TGTGCCAGTGGAAGAGCGGGGCGCTACGAGCAGTACGTC.

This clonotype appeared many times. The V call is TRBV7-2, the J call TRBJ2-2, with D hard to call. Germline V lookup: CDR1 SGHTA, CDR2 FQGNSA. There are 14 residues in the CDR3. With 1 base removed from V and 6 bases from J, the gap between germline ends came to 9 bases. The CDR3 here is CASSLGTVAGELFF. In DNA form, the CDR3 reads TGTGCCAGCAGCTTAGGGACGGTTGCCGGGGAGCTGTTTTTT.

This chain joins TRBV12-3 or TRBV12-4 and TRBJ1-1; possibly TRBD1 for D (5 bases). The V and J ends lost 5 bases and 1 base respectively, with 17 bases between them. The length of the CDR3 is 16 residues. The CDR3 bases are TGTGCCAGCAGTCTAATACCGGGGCTAAAGAACACTGAAGCTTTCTTT. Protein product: CASSLIPGLKNTEAFF.

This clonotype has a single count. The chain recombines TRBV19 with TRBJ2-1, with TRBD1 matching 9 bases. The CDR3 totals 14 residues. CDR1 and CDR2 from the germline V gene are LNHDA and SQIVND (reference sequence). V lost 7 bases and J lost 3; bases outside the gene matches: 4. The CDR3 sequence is CASNEDRGYNEQFF. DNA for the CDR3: TGTGCCAGTAATGAGGACAGGGGCTACAATGAGCAGTTCTTC.

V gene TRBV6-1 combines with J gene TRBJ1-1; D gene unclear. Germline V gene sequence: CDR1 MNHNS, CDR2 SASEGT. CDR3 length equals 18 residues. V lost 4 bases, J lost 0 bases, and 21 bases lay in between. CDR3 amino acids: CASSALVGGFGMNTEAFF. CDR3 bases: TGTGCCAGCAGTGCCCTGGTAGGAGGGTTCGGGATGAACACTGAAGCTTTCTTT.

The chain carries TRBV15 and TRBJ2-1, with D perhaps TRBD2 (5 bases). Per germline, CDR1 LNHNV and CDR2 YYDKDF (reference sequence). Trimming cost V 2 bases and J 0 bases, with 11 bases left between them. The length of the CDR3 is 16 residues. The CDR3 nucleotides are TGTGCCACCAGCAGATTCATTGGGAGCTCCTACAATGAGCAGTTCTTC. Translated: CATSRFIGSSYNEQFF.

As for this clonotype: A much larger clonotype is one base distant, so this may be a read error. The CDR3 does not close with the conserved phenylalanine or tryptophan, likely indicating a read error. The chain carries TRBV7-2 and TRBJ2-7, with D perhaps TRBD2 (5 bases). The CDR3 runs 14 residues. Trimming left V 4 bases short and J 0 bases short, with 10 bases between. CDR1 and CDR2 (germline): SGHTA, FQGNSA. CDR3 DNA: TGTGCCAGCAGCTCGGGTCGGGGCTCCTACGAGCAGTACTTG. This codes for CASSSGRGSYEQYL.

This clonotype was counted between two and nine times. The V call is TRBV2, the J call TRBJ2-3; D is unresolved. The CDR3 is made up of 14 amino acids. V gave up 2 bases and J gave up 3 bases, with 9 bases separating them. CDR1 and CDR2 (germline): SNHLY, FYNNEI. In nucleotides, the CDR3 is TGTGCCAGCAGTGAACTAGGGCTGACAGATACGCAGTATTTT. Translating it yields CASSELGLTDTQYF.

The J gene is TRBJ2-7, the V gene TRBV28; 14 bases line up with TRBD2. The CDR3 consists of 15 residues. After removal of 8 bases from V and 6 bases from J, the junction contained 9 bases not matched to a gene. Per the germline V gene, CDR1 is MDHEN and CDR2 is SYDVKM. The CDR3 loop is CASGPGLAGVGEQYF. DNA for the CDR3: TGTGCCAGCGGGCCGGGACTAGCGGGAGTGGGCGAGCAGTACTTC.

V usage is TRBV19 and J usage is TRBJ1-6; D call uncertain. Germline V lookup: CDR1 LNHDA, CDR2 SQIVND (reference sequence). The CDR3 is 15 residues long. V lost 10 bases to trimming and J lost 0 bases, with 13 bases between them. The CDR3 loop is CATQDGSSYNSPLHF. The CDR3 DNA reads TGTGCCACCCAGGACGGAAGCTCCTATAATTCACCCCTCCACTTT.

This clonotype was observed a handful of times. The DNA of the CDR3 is TGTGCCAGCAGCTTAGACGGGGCCGGAAGTAACTATGGCTACACCTTC. It codes for CASSLDGAGSNYGYTF. V gene TRBV7-2 combines with J gene TRBJ1-2, with D possibly matching TRBD1 (5 bases). Germline V gives CDR1 SGHTA, CDR2 FQGNSA. This CDR3 region has 16 residues. V lost 1 base to trimming and J lost 1 base, with 13 bases between them.

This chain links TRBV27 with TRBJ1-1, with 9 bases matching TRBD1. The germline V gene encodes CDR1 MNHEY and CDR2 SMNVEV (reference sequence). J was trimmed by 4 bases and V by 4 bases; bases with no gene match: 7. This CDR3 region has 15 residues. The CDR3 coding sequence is TGTGCCAGCAGTTCAAGGGACAGGGCGGCCACTGAAGCTTTCTTT. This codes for CASSSRDRAATEAFF.

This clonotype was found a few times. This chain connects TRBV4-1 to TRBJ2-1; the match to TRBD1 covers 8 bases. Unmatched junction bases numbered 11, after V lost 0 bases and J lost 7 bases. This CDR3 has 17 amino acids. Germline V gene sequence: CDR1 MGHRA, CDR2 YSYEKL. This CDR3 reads CASSQDLVVGTGNEQFF. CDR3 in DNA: TGCGCCAGCAGCCAAGATTTGGTAGTAGGGACAGGTAATGAGCAGTTCTTC.